Many counts were recorded for the clone carrying this T cell receptor beta chain. The antigen remains undetermined. This CDR3 spans 15 amino acids. The V segment lost 5 bases and the J segment 5 bases; nucleotides outside the gene matches: 10. The germline gives CDR1 MNHEY, CDR2 SVGEGT. Molecules of cDNA were individually given unique molecular identifiers that were attached to them. TCRdb reprocessed the 5' RACE reads with MiXCR, giving one entry per CDR3 protein. This sample has tens of thousands of distinct CDR3 sequences; over 7.5% occur once, and the top ten carry 8.5% to 9%. These data belong to a study of early T cells in non-severe SARS-CoV-2 infection. The overall study: The input, bulk RNA from unsorted whole blood, was sequenced, and chains were unpaired.

Study results and limitations: Private and CD4 specificities were missed by VDJdb matching, skewed to anti-spike CD8.

This TCR derives from an adult who was a healthcare worker with PCR-confirmed SARS-CoV-2 infection or an uninfected control (not recorded which). The sequenced sample was whole blood. J is TRBJ2-7 and V is TRBV6-2 or TRBV6-3, with 9 positions matching TRBD1. The chain's CDR3 is CASSPRDREIHEQYF. In DNA form, the CDR3 reads TGTGCCAGCAGTCCCCGGGACAGGGAAATCCACGAGCAGTACTTC.